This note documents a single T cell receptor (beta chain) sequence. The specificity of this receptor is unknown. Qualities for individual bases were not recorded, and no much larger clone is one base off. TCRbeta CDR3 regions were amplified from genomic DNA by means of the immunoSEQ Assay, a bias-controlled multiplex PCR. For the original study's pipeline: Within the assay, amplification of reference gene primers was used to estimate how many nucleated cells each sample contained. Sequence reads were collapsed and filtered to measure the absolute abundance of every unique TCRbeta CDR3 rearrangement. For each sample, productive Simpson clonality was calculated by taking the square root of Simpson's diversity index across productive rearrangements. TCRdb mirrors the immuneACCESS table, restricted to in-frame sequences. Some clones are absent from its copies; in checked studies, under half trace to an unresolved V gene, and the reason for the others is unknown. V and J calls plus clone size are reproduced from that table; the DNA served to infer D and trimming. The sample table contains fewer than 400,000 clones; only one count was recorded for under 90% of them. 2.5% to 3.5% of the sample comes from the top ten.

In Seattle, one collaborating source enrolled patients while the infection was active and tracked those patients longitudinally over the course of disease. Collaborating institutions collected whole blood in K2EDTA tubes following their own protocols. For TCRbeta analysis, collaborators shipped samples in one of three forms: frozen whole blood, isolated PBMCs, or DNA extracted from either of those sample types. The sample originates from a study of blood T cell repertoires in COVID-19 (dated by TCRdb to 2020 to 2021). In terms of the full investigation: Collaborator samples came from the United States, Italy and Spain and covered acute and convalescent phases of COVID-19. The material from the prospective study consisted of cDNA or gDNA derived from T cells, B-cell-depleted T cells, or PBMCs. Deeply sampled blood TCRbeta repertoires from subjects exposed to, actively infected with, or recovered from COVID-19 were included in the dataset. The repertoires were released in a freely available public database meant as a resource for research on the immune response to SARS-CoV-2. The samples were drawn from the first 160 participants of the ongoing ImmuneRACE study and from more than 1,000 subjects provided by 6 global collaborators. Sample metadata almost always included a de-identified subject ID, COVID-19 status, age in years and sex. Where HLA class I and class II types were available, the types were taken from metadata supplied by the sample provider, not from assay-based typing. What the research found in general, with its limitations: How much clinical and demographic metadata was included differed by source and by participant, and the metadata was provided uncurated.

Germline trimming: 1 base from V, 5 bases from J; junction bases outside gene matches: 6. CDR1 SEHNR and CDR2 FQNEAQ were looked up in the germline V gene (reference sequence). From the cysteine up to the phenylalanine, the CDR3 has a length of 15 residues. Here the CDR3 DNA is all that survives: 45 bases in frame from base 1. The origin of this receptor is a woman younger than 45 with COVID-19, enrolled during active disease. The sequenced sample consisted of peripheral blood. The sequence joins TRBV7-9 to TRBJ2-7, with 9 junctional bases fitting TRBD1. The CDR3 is CASSLVNRDRDEQYF. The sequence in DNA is TGTGCCAGCAGCTTAGTTAATCGGGACAGGGACGAGCAGTACTTC.